These 16 T cell receptor beta chains were sequenced from one sample in a study of T cell responses to AZD1222 COVID-19 vaccine listed by TCRdb under 2021. Sample time point, as interpreted from the label and publication: baseline before first vaccination. Libraries were constructed by the immunoSEQ multiplex PCR assay. TCRdb stores this immuneACCESS table with in-frame sequences only. Part of the clones is absent; in the studies checked, under half of the shortfall reflects unresolved V genes, and no reason is known for the rest. In this sample the table shows tens of thousands of clones, over 60% of which occur a single time. Of the sample, over 13% falls within the top ten clones. Sequenced here: peripheral blood, sampled on day 0 of AZD1222 vaccination. These receptors all stem from an adult in good health.

On this clone itself: This same CDR3 is encoded by further DNA sequences in the sample. The genes are TRBV28 and TRBJ2-7; D remains ambiguous. V was clipped by 5 bases and J by 5 bases, with 10 bases between them. This CDR3 has 12 residues. CDR1 is MDHEN, CDR2 SYDVKM, per germline. CDR3 DNA: TGTGCCAGCAGTCTCCCAGACGACGAGCAGTACTTC. It codes for CASSLPDDEQYF.

This clone has only a few counts. The chain couples TRBV9 to TRBJ1-3, with D unresolved. V was trimmed by 4 bases and J by 0 bases, leaving 8 bases between them. The CDR3 runs 14 residues. Germline V gene lookup returns CDR1 SGDLS and CDR2 YYNGEE. The CDR3 region is CASSPGGSGNTIYF. CDR3 nucleotide sequence: TGTGCCAGCAGCCCTGGCGGCTCTGGAAACACCATATATTTT.

This chain connects TRBV4-1 to TRBJ2-1; D uncertain. V lost 4 bases and J 7 bases, leaving 8 bases between the germline ends. The CDR3 contains 12 residues. The V gene's germline CDR1 is MGHRA and CDR2 YSYEKL. CDR3 protein: CASSPNRNEQFF. The CDR3 nucleotides are TGCGCCAGCAGCCCCAATCGAAATGAGCAGTTCTTC.

The V gene is TRBV11-3, the J gene TRBJ2-1; D might be TRBD1 (5 bases). Germline assignment: CDR1 SGHNT and CDR2 YENEEA. The V and J ends lost 6 bases and 4 bases respectively, with 10 bases between them. This CDR3 has 13 residues. The DNA for the CDR3 is TGTGCCAGCAGTTCCGACAGTTACAATGAGCAGTTCTTC. It encodes CASSSDSYNEQFF.

Remarks on this clone: Compared with germline, one end of the junction differs, possibly owing to a read error. This chain uses TRBV5-1 with TRBJ2-7; 7 positions agree with TRBD1. This CDR3 is built from 15 residues. Per the germline V gene, CDR1 is SGHRS and CDR2 is YFSETQ. CDR3 residues: CASSWDSTTSFEQYF. The CDR3 nucleotides are TGCGCCAGCAGCTGGGACAGCACTACATCCTTCGAGCAGTACTTC.

J is TRBJ2-7 and V is TRBV7-2; no firm D call. The germline gives CDR1 SGHTA, CDR2 FQGNSA. The length of the CDR3 is 12 residues. The germline V and J ends were trimmed by 3 bases and 2 bases, with 5 bases remaining between them. CDR3: CASSFNPYEQYF. In DNA, the CDR3 is TGTGCCAGCAGCTTTAACCCCTACGAGCAGTACTTC.

The V call is TRBV5-8, the J call TRBJ2-2; D ambiguous. Trimming removed 7 bases from V and 4 bases from J, with 8 bases in between. The CDR3 totals 12 residues. Germline V gene lookup returns CDR1 SGHTS and CDR2 YDEGEE. The CDR3: CASGRPTGELFF. The CDR3 coding sequence is TGTGCCAGCGGCAGGCCCACCGGGGAGCTGTTTTTT.

The rearrangement uses TRBV11-3 and TRBJ2-7; no reliable D call. The germline V and J ends were trimmed by 7 bases and 3 bases, with 4 bases remaining between them. CDR1 SGHNT and CDR2 YENEEA come from the germline V gene. The CDR3 consists of 10 residues. CDR3 sequence (DNA): TGTGCCAGCAACGTCTACGAGCAGTACTTC. It codes for CASNVYEQYF.

The rearrangement uses TRBV6-5 and TRBJ1-2; D remains ambiguous. The CDR3 runs 12 residues. Germline values: CDR1 MNHEY, CDR2 SVGAGI. The germline V and J ends were trimmed by 5 bases and 8 bases, with 12 bases remaining between them. The chain's CDR3 is CASSTLTRGYTF. In DNA form, the CDR3 reads TGTGCCAGCAGTACCCTGACACGCGGCTACACCTTC.

Here the CDR3 DNA reads TGTGCCAGCGGGCGGACAGGGATAAGCTATGGCTACACCTTC. It encodes CASGRTGISYGYTF. The chain links TRBV27 to TRBJ1-2, with TRBD1 identical over 8 bases. V trimming: 8 bases; J trimming: 4 bases; junction bases outside the gene matches: 9. Germline assignment: CDR1 MNHEY and CDR2 SMNVEV (reference sequence). The CDR3 is 14 residues long.

V and J are TRBV19 and TRBJ2-2; maybe TRBD1 (5 bases). Trimming stripped 1 base from V and 0 bases from J, with 12 bases between. Germline V gene data show CDR1 as LNHDA and CDR2 as SQIVND (reference sequence). CDR3 length: 17 residues. The CDR3 DNA is TGTGCCAGTAGTATAGGCACAGGCACCGCGAACACCGGGGAGCTGTTTTTT. It encodes CASSIGTGTANTGELFF.

The chain carries TRBV6-5 and TRBJ1-1; D call uncertain. This CDR3 has 13 amino acids. Per germline, CDR1 MNHEY and CDR2 SVGAGI. The V gene lost 2 bases and the J gene lost 3 bases, with 7 bases spanning the gap. CDR3 bases: TGTGCCAGCAGTTACCTATCGGACACTGAAGCTTTCTTT. The encoded protein is CASSYLSDTEAFF.

V usage is TRBV15 and J usage is TRBJ1-2, with TRBD1 matching over 8 bases. Germline trimming cut 3 bases from V and 8 bases from J; bases unmatched to any gene: 14. Germline CDR1 and CDR2: LNHNV and YYDKDF (reference sequence). This CDR3 comprises 16 residues. CDR3 DNA sequence: TGTGCCACCAGCAGTGCCACCCAAGGACAGGGTTTAGGCTACACCTTC. This translates into CATSSATQGQGLGYTF.

The V and J genes are TRBV11-1 and TRBJ2-1; TRBD2 aligns across 12 bases. CDR3 length: 16 residues. CDR1 and CDR2 (germline): SGHAT, FQDESV (reference sequence). The trim removed 5 bases at V and 5 bases at J, leaving 7 bases unmatched. CDR3 DNA: TGTGCCAGCAGCCACCGGACTAGCGGGATCAACAATGAGCAGTTCTTC. Its translation: CASSHRTSGINNEQFF.

The rearrangement links TRBV18 to TRBJ2-7, with D unresolved. The germline CDR1 and CDR2 sequences are KGHSH and LQKENI. CDR3 length equals 14 residues. The V end was cut by 3 bases, the J end by 3 bases, with 12 bases between. The CDR3 here is CASSPRGTDYEQYF. Here the CDR3 DNA reads TGTGCCAGCTCACCCCGCGGCACCGACTACGAGCAGTACTTC. Full variable domain (rest looked up from reference TRBV18 and TRBJ2-7): NAGVMQNPRHLVRRRGQEARLRCSPMKGHSHVYWYRQLPEEGLKFMVYLQKENIIDESGMPKERFSAEFPKEGPSILRIQQVVRGDSAAYFCASSPRGTDYEQYFGPGTRLTVT.

This clone has a single count. The CDR3 DNA sequence: TGTGCCAGCAGTTCAGGACAGGGGCACTATGGCTACACCTTC. It translates to CASSSGQGHYGYTF. The chain employs TRBV28 and TRBJ1-2, with 9 bases lining up with TRBD1. The CDR3 is 14 residues long. Germline values: CDR1 MDHEN, CDR2 SYDVKM. With V trimmed by 4 bases and J by 3 bases, 3 bases remained unmatched.